These T cell receptor beta chains were read from a single sample in a study of shared clonotypes between healthy human individuals. The protocol was immunoSEQ multiplex PCR, while the TCRdb copy is restricted to in-frame clones and leaves out a portion. The table records about 1.5 million clones, around 98% of them present only once. Sample: naive CD4+ T cells sorted from blood. The receptor set was obtained from a man younger than 45 in good health. CDR3s include the opening cysteine and the closing phenylalanine or tryptophan. Each record gives: V gene, CDR3 length, clone size, J gene, D gene, CDR3 protein, CDR3 DNA. A D gene is named only where the DNA matches it firmly. Clone sizes are given selectively: once, few, many, or a class where the clone is expanded.

v_call: TRBV18; cdr3_length: 15; clone_size: -; j_call: TRBJ2-7; d_call: -; cdr3_aa: CASSPPTGFFYEQYF; cdr3_nt: TGTGCCAGCTCACCACCTACAGGGTTCTTCTACGAGCAGTACTTC
v_call: TRBV11-2; cdr3_length: 16; clone_size: -; j_call: TRBJ1-3; d_call: TRBD1; cdr3_aa: CASRSARGEAGNTIYF; cdr3_nt: TGTGCCAGCAGGTCTGCCAGGGGGGAAGCTGGAAACACCATATATTTT
v_call: TRBV9; cdr3_length: 13; clone_size: -; j_call: TRBJ1-1; d_call: -; cdr3_aa: CASSVGTGTEAFF; cdr3_nt: TGTGCCAGCAGCGTAGGTACGGGGACTGAAGCTTTCTTT
v_call: TRBV7-9; cdr3_length: 14; clone_size: -; j_call: TRBJ2-2; d_call: -; cdr3_aa: CASTDGRYTGELFF; cdr3_nt: TGTGCCAGCACCGACGGGCGGTATACCGGGGAGCTGTTTTTT
v_call: TRBV5-1; cdr3_length: 14; clone_size: -; j_call: TRBJ2-2; d_call: TRBD1; cdr3_aa: CASSFQGDTGELFF; cdr3_nt: TGCGCCAGCAGCTTCCAGGGGGACACCGGGGAGCTGTTTTTT
v_call: TRBV7-2; cdr3_length: 15; clone_size: -; j_call: TRBJ1-2; d_call: TRBD1; cdr3_aa: CASSFRTGYDYGYTF; cdr3_nt: TGTGCCAGCAGCTTCCGGACAGGGTATGACTATGGCTACACCTTC
v_call: TRBV28; cdr3_length: 13; clone_size: -; j_call: TRBJ1-2; d_call: TRBD1; cdr3_aa: CASGSGTAYGYTF; cdr3_nt: TGTGCCAGCGGATCCGGGACAGCCTATGGCTACACCTTC
v_call: TRBV5-1; cdr3_length: 14; clone_size: -; j_call: TRBJ1-1; d_call: -; cdr3_aa: CASSPGGVNTEAFF; cdr3_nt: TGCGCCAGCAGCCCCGGTGGGGTAAACACTGAAGCTTTCTTT
v_call: TRBV10-3; cdr3_length: 14; clone_size: -; j_call: TRBJ2-2; d_call: -; cdr3_aa: CAIRSTGDTGELFF; cdr3_nt: TGTGCCATCAGGTCGACTGGTGACACCGGGGAGCTGTTTTTT
v_call: TRBV7-7; cdr3_length: 18; clone_size: -; j_call: TRBJ2-3; d_call: -; cdr3_aa: CASSLWPSGGTSTDTQYF; cdr3_nt: TGTGCTAGCAGCTTATGGCCGAGCGGCGGGACTAGCACAGATACGCAGTATTTT
v_call: TRBV11-2; cdr3_length: 15; clone_size: -; j_call: TRBJ2-3; d_call: TRBD1; cdr3_aa: CASSRGTGSTDTQYF; cdr3_nt: TGTGCCAGCAGCCGAGGGACAGGGAGCACAGATACGCAGTATTTT
v_call: TRBV18; cdr3_length: 13; clone_size: -; j_call: TRBJ2-3; d_call: -; cdr3_aa: CASFNRVPDTQYF; cdr3_nt: TGTGCCAGCTTCAACAGGGTCCCAGATACGCAGTATTTT
v_call: TRBV2; cdr3_length: 12; clone_size: -; j_call: TRBJ2-1; d_call: -; cdr3_aa: CASSGEGLAPFF; cdr3_nt: TGTGCCAGCAGTGGAGAGGGGTTAGCTCCATTCTTC
v_call: TRBV7-8; cdr3_length: 13; clone_size: once; j_call: TRBJ1-2; d_call: TRBD1; cdr3_aa: CASSSNTGVGYTF; cdr3_nt: TGTGCCAGCAGCTCAAATACAGGGGTCGGCTACACCTTC
v_call: TRBV28; cdr3_length: 14; clone_size: -; j_call: TRBJ2-7; d_call: -; cdr3_aa: CASSFSGNSYEQYF; cdr3_nt: TGTGCCAGCAGTTTTAGCGGAAACTCCTACGAGCAGTACTTC
v_call: TRBV19; cdr3_length: 15; clone_size: -; j_call: TRBJ2-2; d_call: -; cdr3_aa: CASSIAPGATGELFF; cdr3_nt: TGTGCCAGTAGTATAGCCCCAGGGGCCACCGGGGAGCTGTTTTTT
v_call: TRBV5-1; cdr3_length: 17; clone_size: -; j_call: TRBJ1-2; d_call: -; cdr3_aa: CASSLVRLTVPGYGYTF; cdr3_nt: TGCGCCAGCAGCTTGGTAAGGCTAACGGTACCAGGCTATGGCTACACCTTC
v_call: TRBV28; cdr3_length: 16; clone_size: -; j_call: TRBJ2-2; d_call: -; cdr3_aa: CASRMSGTGSAGELFF; cdr3_nt: TGTGCCAGCAGAATGTCCGGCACAGGGAGTGCCGGGGAGCTGTTTTTT
v_call: TRBV7-8; cdr3_length: 16; clone_size: -; j_call: TRBJ1-5; d_call: -; cdr3_aa: CASSFADSYSNQPQHF; cdr3_nt: TGTGCCAGCAGCTTTGCGGACAGTTATAGCAATCAGCCCCAGCATTTT
v_call: TRBV7-2; cdr3_length: 15; clone_size: -; j_call: TRBJ1-2; d_call: -; cdr3_aa: CASDSPGRRSRGYTF; cdr3_nt: TGTGCCAGCGACTCTCCGGGCAGGCGTTCAAGGGGCTACACCTTC
v_call: TRBV12-5; cdr3_length: 15; clone_size: -; j_call: TRBJ2-7; d_call: TRBD1; cdr3_aa: CASGIRQGRFYEQYF; cdr3_nt: TGTGCTAGTGGTATCCGACAGGGGAGGTTCTACGAGCAGTACTTC
v_call: TRBV7-9; cdr3_length: 15; clone_size: -; j_call: TRBJ2-1; d_call: -; cdr3_aa: CASSLMTGHDNEQFF; cdr3_nt: TGTGCCAGCAGCTTAATGACTGGACATGACAATGAGCAGTTCTTC
v_call: TRBV28; cdr3_length: 20; clone_size: -; j_call: TRBJ2-5; d_call: -; cdr3_aa: CASSLRGLTSFPKYQETQYF; cdr3_nt: TGTGCCAGCAGTTTAAGAGGCCTGACTAGTTTTCCAAAGTACCAAGAGACCCAGTACTTC
v_call: TRBV7-8; cdr3_length: 17; clone_size: -; j_call: TRBJ2-7; d_call: TRBD1; cdr3_aa: CASSALPGRTGSYEQYF; cdr3_nt: TGTGCCAGCAGCGCCCTTCCGGGGCGGACAGGCTCCTACGAGCAGTACTTC
v_call: TRBV19; cdr3_length: 15; clone_size: -; j_call: TRBJ1-5; d_call: -; cdr3_aa: CASSIGRNSNQPQHF; cdr3_nt: TGTGCCAGTAGTATCGGTAGGAATAGCAATCAGCCCCAGCATTTT
v_call: TRBV7-9; cdr3_length: 14; clone_size: -; j_call: TRBJ2-7; d_call: TRBD1; cdr3_aa: CASSLGTGEGEQYF; cdr3_nt: TGTGCCAGCAGCTTAGGGACAGGGGAAGGCGAGCAGTACTTC
v_call: TRBV5-1; cdr3_length: 14; clone_size: -; j_call: TRBJ1-1; d_call: -; cdr3_aa: CASSLRLTDTEAFF; cdr3_nt: TGCGCCAGCAGCTTGCGTCTGACAGACACTGAAGCTTTCTTT
v_call: TRBV18; cdr3_length: 16; clone_size: -; j_call: TRBJ2-7; d_call: -; cdr3_aa: CASSSKQRSVPYEQYF; cdr3_nt: TGTGCCAGCTCATCAAAACAGAGGTCCGTCCCCTACGAGCAGTACTTC
v_call: TRBV16; cdr3_length: 14; clone_size: -; j_call: TRBJ2-7; d_call: -; cdr3_aa: CASSHNRVSYEQYF; cdr3_nt: TGTGCCAGCAGCCATAACAGGGTATCCTACGAGCAGTACTTC
v_call: TRBV5-1; cdr3_length: 15; clone_size: -; j_call: TRBJ1-5; d_call: TRBD1; cdr3_aa: CASSNGTASNQPQHF; cdr3_nt: TGCGCCAGCAGCAACGGGACAGCCAGTAATCAGCCCCAGCATTTT
v_call: TRBV29-1; cdr3_length: 17; clone_size: -; j_call: TRBJ2-5; d_call: TRBD2; cdr3_aa: CSVAGASGRGYQETQYF; cdr3_nt: TGCAGCGTGGCCGGGGCTAGCGGGAGAGGTTACCAAGAGACCCAGTACTTC
v_call: TRBV5-1; cdr3_length: 15; clone_size: -; j_call: TRBJ2-2; d_call: TRBD1; cdr3_aa: CASSADRVMAGELFF; cdr3_nt: TGCGCCAGCAGCGCGGACAGGGTTATGGCCGGGGAGCTGTTTTTT
v_call: TRBV11-2; cdr3_length: 14; clone_size: -; j_call: TRBJ2-5; d_call: -; cdr3_aa: CASSLGQGGETQYF; cdr3_nt: TGTGCCAGCAGCTTAGGACAGGGAGGGGAGACCCAGTACTTC
v_call: TRBV5-1; cdr3_length: 15; clone_size: -; j_call: TRBJ2-1; d_call: -; cdr3_aa: CASSLEGGPYNEQFF; cdr3_nt: TGCGCCAGCAGCTTGGAGGGGGGCCCATACAATGAGCAGTTCTTC
v_call: TRBV27; cdr3_length: 21; clone_size: -; j_call: TRBJ1-4; d_call: TRBD1; cdr3_aa: CASSLSPSGTGGDPTNEKLFF; cdr3_nt: TGTGCCAGCAGTTTATCCCCATCCGGGACAGGGGGCGACCCAACTAATGAAAAACTGTTTTTT
v_call: TRBV9; cdr3_length: 15; clone_size: -; j_call: TRBJ2-2; d_call: TRBD2; cdr3_aa: CASSVAGRATGELFF; cdr3_nt: TGTGCCAGCAGCGTAGCGGGGAGGGCCACCGGGGAGCTGTTTTTT
v_call: TRBV27; cdr3_length: 14; clone_size: -; j_call: TRBJ2-1; d_call: -; cdr3_aa: CASSTRRVGNEQFF; cdr3_nt: TGTGCCAGCAGTACGCGTCGGGTGGGTAATGAGCAGTTCTTC
v_call: TRBV27; cdr3_length: 13; clone_size: -; j_call: TRBJ2-6; d_call: -; cdr3_aa: CASSPSGANVLTF; cdr3_nt: TGTGCCAGCAGTCCATCTGGGGCCAACGTCCTGACTTTC